The 25 T cell receptor beta chains below were found in one sample sequenced in a study of T cell repertoires in ileal Crohn's disease. Repertoires were generated with immunoSEQ multiplex PCR, while TCRdb's copy carries only in-frame clones and drops some. The repertoire holds about 12,000 clones, with around 80% as singletons. Sample: ileal tissue. The receptors were sampled from an adult with Crohn's disease.

This clone has a single count. The gene calls are TRBV27 and TRBJ2-7; no firm D call. Germline lookup yields CDR1 MNHEY and CDR2 SMNVEV (reference sequence). V was pared by 4 bases and J by 2 bases, with 3 bases between. CDR3 length equals 11 residues. Here the CDR3 DNA reads TGTGCCAGCAGTTCTGCCTACGAGCAGTACTTC. This gives the protein CASSSAYEQYF.

The chain recombines TRBV11-3 with TRBJ1-2; 8 bases match TRBD1. Trimming took 5 bases from V and 4 from J; bases not matched to a gene: 9. The CDR3 loop spans 15 amino acids. The germline V gene has CDR1 SGHNT and CDR2 YENEEA. The chain's CDR3 is CASSPRQGSFYGYTF. The CDR3, as DNA: TGTGCCAGCAGCCCCCGACAGGGGAGCTTCTATGGCTACACCTTC.

The chain links TRBV6-6 to TRBJ2-1; D possibly corresponds to TRBD2 (6 bases). The germline CDR1 and CDR2 sequences are MNHNY and SVGAGI (reference sequence). Trimming took off 3 bases at V and 9 bases at J, with 12 bases between the two ends. This CDR3 has 13 amino acids. CDR3 DNA: TGTGCCAGCAGTTATAACGAGCGGGCTGAGCAGTTCTTC. Translating gives CASSYNERAEQFF.

The chain is built from TRBV11-3 and TRBJ2-7; TRBD2 is a possible D gene (6 bases). The length of the CDR3 is 16 residues. V shed 5 bases and J shed 0 bases, with 17 bases lying between them. Germline V gives CDR1 SGHNT, CDR2 YENEEA. The CDR3 DNA is TGTGCCAGCAGCCAGACCCGGGGGTCGGGCTCCTACGAGCAGTACTTC. Protein: CASSQTRGSGSYEQYF.

This clone was found once. The chain has TRBV6-6 and TRBJ2-1, with 9 positions matching TRBD1. In germline, CDR1 is MNHNY, CDR2 SVGAGI (reference sequence). Trimming at V came to 8 bases and at J to 6 bases, leaving 11 bases not matched to a gene. This CDR3 is built from 15 residues. The CDR3 DNA is TGTGCCAGCGTGGGAACGGACAGGGGCCCCAATGAGCAGTTCTTC. It encodes CASVGTDRGPNEQFF.

This clone was recorded once. This chain connects TRBV6-5 to TRBJ2-5; TRBD1 matches at 9 bases. The trim removed 6 bases at V and 4 bases at J, leaving 6 bases unmatched. There are 14 residues in the CDR3. CDR1 MNHEY and CDR2 SVGAGI come from the germline V gene. DNA for the CDR3: TGTGCCAGCAGCCGAGGGACAGGGACAGAGACCCAGTACTTC. Translated: CASSRGTGTETQYF.

The sample holds one count of this clone. The chain carries TRBV25-1 and TRBJ2-2; D is unclear. Trimming left V 3 bases short and J 9 bases short, with 14 bases between. There are 14 residues in the CDR3. The germline V gene encodes CDR1 MGHDK and CDR2 SYGVNS. For the CDR3, the DNA is TGTGCCAGCAGTGATCTGGGCCGCGCCCGGGAGCTGTTTTTT. It specifies CASSDLGRARELFF.

This clone was recorded a few times. The same CDR3 can be traced to other DNA sequences in this sample. The genes are TRBV6-1 and TRBJ2-5; 10 bases line up with TRBD2. Germline values: CDR1 MNHNS, CDR2 SASEGT. The junction had 6 bases not matched to a gene; V was cut back by 4 bases and J by 4 bases. This CDR3 region has 15 residues. The DNA for the CDR3 is TGTGCCAGCAGTGGAGGAGCGGGGGGGCGAGAGACCCAGTACTTC. It codes for CASSGGAGGRETQYF.

The genes are TRBV7-9 and TRBJ2-1, with unresolved D. V lost 1 base and J lost 4, with 8 bases in between. Per the germline V gene, CDR1 is SEHNR and CDR2 is FQNEAQ (reference sequence). The CDR3 runs to 14 residues. CDR3 sequence reads: CASSLERFYNEQFF. As DNA, the CDR3 is TGTGCCAGCAGCTTAGAACGGTTTTACAATGAGCAGTTCTTC.

The genes are TRBV6-1 and TRBJ1-5; D perhaps matches TRBD1 (6 bases). The CDR3 length is 14 residues. Germline-derived CDR1 and CDR2 are MNHNS and SASEGT. V shed 3 bases and J shed 6 bases, with 12 bases lying between them. The CDR3 nucleotides read TGTGCCAGCAGTGACAGGGGTCACGCTCAGCCCCAGCATTTT. Protein sequence: CASSDRGHAQPQHF.

The CDR3 nucleotides read TGTGCCAGCAGTGACGACAGGGGGCGCGAGCAGTACTTC. This codes for CASSDDRGREQYF. The chain couples TRBV6-1 to TRBJ2-7; 10 bases align to TRBD1. Per the germline V gene, CDR1 is MNHNS and CDR2 is SASEGT. V trimming: 3 bases; J trimming: 6 bases; junction bases outside the gene matches: 2. This CDR3 is 13 amino acids long.

This sequence joins TRBV5-6 and TRBJ2-2; 7 bases align to TRBD2. Germline values: CDR1 SGHDT, CDR2 YYEEEE. Trimming cost V 1 base and J 1 base; bases outside gene matches: 7. The CDR3 runs to 17 residues. The CDR3 here is CASSLKGLAVNTGELFF. The CDR3 DNA sequence: TGTGCCAGCAGCTTGAAAGGGCTAGCGGTGAACACCGGGGAGCTGTTTTTT. The full variable domain, its missing parts supplied by reference TRBV5-6 and TRBJ2-2, is DAGVTQSPTHLIKTRGQQVTLRCSPKSGHDTVSWYQQALGQGPQFIFQYYEEEERQRGNFPDRFSGHQFPNYSSELNVNALLLGDSALYLCASSLKGLAVNTGELFFGEGSRLTVL.

This clone was picked up a small number of times. The chain employs TRBV25-1 and TRBJ1-5; D unresolved. This CDR3 comprises 14 residues. Germline CDR1 and CDR2: MGHDK and SYGVNS. V shed 5 bases and J shed 3 bases, with 11 bases lying between them. The CDR3 bases are TGTGCCAGCAGTAACACAGATACCAATCAGCCCCAGCATTTT. This translates into CASSNTDTNQPQHF.

CDR3 sequence reads: CATSRGTGGVYETQYF. The DNA of the CDR3 is TGTGCCACCAGCAGGGGGACAGGGGGCGTTTATGAGACCCAGTACTTC. The V and J genes are TRBV15 and TRBJ2-5; TRBD1 agrees at 12 bases. The CDR3 runs 16 residues. Germline V gene sequence: CDR1 LNHNV, CDR2 YYDKDF (reference sequence). J gave up 5 bases and V 3 bases, and 7 bases lay outside the gene matches.

The chain recombines TRBV6-1 with TRBJ2-6; D is perhaps TRBD1 (6 bases). Per germline, CDR1 MNHNS and CDR2 SASEGT. The CDR3 covers 15 residues. Trimming removed 4 bases at V and 0 bases at J, with 7 bases between. The CDR3 loop is CASSGDNSGANVLTF. The CDR3 bases are TGTGCCAGCAGTGGGGACAACTCTGGGGCCAACGTCCTGACTTTC.

As regards this clone: One junction end does not reproduce the germline sequence, and a read error may be involved. V and J are TRBV11-2 and TRBJ2-7; perhaps TRBD1 as D (5 bases). This CDR3 has 14 residues. Germline V gives CDR1 SGHAT, CDR2 FQNNGV. For the CDR3, the DNA is TGTGCCAGCAGCTTATCCAGGGCCTCCCACGAGCAGTACTTC. It specifies CASSLSRASHEQYF.

V gene TRBV28 combines with J gene TRBJ1-5; TRBD1 matches at 8 bases. Germline V gene sequence: CDR1 MDHEN, CDR2 SYDVKM. Germline trimming cut 5 bases from V and 5 bases from J; bases unmatched to any gene: 5. The CDR3 is 14 amino acids. In DNA, the CDR3 is TGTGCCAGCAGTCCAGGGGGCGATCATCAGCCCCAGCATTTT. Its protein is CASSPGGDHQPQHF.

This chain links TRBV6-5 with TRBJ1-6; maybe TRBD1 (5 bases). The germline V and J ends were trimmed by 4 bases and 8 bases, with 9 bases remaining between them. Germline V gene sequence: CDR1 MNHEY, CDR2 SVGAGI. The CDR3 contains 13 residues. CDR3 DNA sequence: TGTGCCAGCAGTTTTGGGGGGGATTCACCCCTCCACTTT. It is translated as CASSFGGDSPLHF.

The chain couples TRBV19 to TRBJ1-2, with 10 positions matching TRBD1. This CDR3 has 17 amino acids. The V gene end was trimmed by 4 bases and the J gene end by 1 base; junction bases not matched to a gene: 9. The V gene's germline CDR1 is LNHDA and CDR2 SQIVND (reference sequence). The CDR3 DNA reads as TGTGCCAGTAGTACTCCGGGACAGGGGATGGATAACTATGGCTACACCTTC. Translated, it gives CASSTPGQGMDNYGYTF.

The J gene is TRBJ1-1, the V gene TRBV5-1; 10 bases are shared with TRBD1. CDR1 SGHRS and CDR2 YFSETQ come from the germline V gene. This CDR3 contains 15 residues. V shed 3 bases and J 6 bases; nucleotides not matched to a gene: 8. The CDR3 DNA follows: TGCGCCAGCAGCTCGCCTCGACAGGGGGCCTCTGAAGCTTTCTTT. This gives the protein CASSSPRQGASEAFF.

V and J are TRBV11-3 and TRBJ2-2, with D perhaps TRBD2 (5 bases). Germline-derived CDR1 and CDR2 are SGHNT and YENEEA. V was cut by 5 bases and J by 5 bases, with 12 bases left in between. The CDR3 spans 14 residues. The CDR3: CASSEGRWTGELFF. The CDR3 DNA follows: TGTGCCAGCAGCGAGGGCCGGTGGACCGGGGAGCTGTTTTTT.

This clone was recorded once. The chain joins TRBV27 to TRBJ2-7, with a tentative D call TRBD2 (6 bases). Germline CDR1 MNHEY, CDR2 SMNVEV (reference sequence). The ends were cut back, 3 bases at V and 0 bases at J, with 9 bases in the middle. This CDR3 region has 14 residues. The CDR3 reads CASSLEGHSYEQYF. CDR3 DNA sequence: TGTGCCAGCAGTTTGGAGGGCCACTCCTACGAGCAGTACTTC.

The CDR3 sequence is CASGSRQGRFGYTF. CDR3 nucleotides: TGTGCCAGCGGTAGTAGACAGGGGAGGTTTGGCTACACCTTC. The chain carries TRBV6-5 and TRBJ1-2; TRBD1 matches at 8 bases. Germline-derived CDR1 and CDR2 are MNHEY and SVGAGI. The CDR3 totals 14 residues. J gave up 7 bases and V 8 bases, and 12 bases lay outside the gene matches.

This chain connects TRBV6-5 to TRBJ2-3; D is unresolved. The germline CDR1 and CDR2 sequences are MNHEY and SVGAGI. Trimming pared 2 bases from V and 2 bases from J, leaving 8 bases between. The CDR3 is made up of 14 amino acids. CDR3 sequence (DNA): TGTGCCAGCAGTTACGGGCAGATCACAGATACGCAGTATTTT. It encodes CASSYGQITDTQYF.

V gene TRBV6-5 combines with J gene TRBJ1-3; 7 bases fit TRBD1. The CDR3 spans 14 residues. The germline CDR1 and CDR2 sequences are MNHEY and SVGAGI. V gave up 5 bases and J gave up 2 bases; unmatched junction bases: 3. DNA for the CDR3: TGTGCCAGCAGTACCACAGGGGCTGGAAACACCATATATTTT. Protein: CASSTTGAGNTIYF.